This T cell receptor beta chain came from a study of control samples from healthy donors and cancer patients. The method was immunoSEQ multiplex PCR; TCRdb's version includes in-frame clones alone and lacks a portion of them. The sample has roughly 59,000 clones, roughly nine tenths seen once; the top ten hold 1.5% to 2%. This sequence originates from a middle-aged man with colorectal cancer. The sequenced sample was PBMCs.

Written as DNA, the CDR3 is TGTGCCAGCAGCTCCAAGGGCGAGCAGTACTTC. This sequence encodes CASSSKGEQYF. The J gene is TRBJ2-7, the V gene TRBV5-6; no clear D. This CDR3 is built from 11 residues. Germline CDR1 SGHDT, CDR2 YYEEEE. V was clipped by 3 bases and J by 6 bases, with 7 bases between them.